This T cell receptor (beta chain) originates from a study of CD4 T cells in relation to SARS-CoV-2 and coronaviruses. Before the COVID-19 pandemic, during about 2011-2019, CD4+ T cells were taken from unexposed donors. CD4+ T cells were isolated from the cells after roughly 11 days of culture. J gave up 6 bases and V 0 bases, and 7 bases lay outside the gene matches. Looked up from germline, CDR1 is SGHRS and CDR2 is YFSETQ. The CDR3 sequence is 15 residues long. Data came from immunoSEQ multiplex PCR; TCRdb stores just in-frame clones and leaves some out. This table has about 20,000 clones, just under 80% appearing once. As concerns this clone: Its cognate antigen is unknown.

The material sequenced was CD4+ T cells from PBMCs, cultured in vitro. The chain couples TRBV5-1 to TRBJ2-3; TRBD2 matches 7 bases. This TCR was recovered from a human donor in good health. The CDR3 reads CASSLVSGRADTQYF. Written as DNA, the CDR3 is TGCGCCAGCAGCTTGGTGTCAGGGAGGGCGGATACGCAGTATTTT.